Listed below are T cell receptor beta chains from one sample, sequenced in a study of blood T cell repertoires in COVID-19. Here immunoSEQ multiplex PCR was the method, and the copy in TCRdb shows in-frame clones only, minus some. The sample carries some 500,000 clones, over 75% recorded once. Sequenced material: PBMCs or T cells enriched from blood (not recorded which). These receptors all come from a woman aged 40 to 50 who had recovered from COVID-19. Each CDR3 is given with its conserved first and last residue. Each record gives: V gene, J gene, CDR3 protein.

TRBV19	TRBJ1-4	CASQGQFNEKLFF
TRBV10-3	TRBJ1-3	CAISPGQGVGNTIYF
TRBV10-2	TRBJ1-1	CASSPATGSDTEAFF
TRBV4-1	TRBJ2-7	CASSQDLGQGYEQYF
TRBV12-3/TRBV12-4	TRBJ1-1	CASRGQWNTEAFF
TRBV16	TRBJ1-1	CASSQRQGAWRNTEAFF
TRBV7-2	TRBJ2-7	CASSYPGLSHEQYF
TRBV12-3/TRBV12-4	TRBJ2-7	CASSDRGYEQYF
TRBV12-3/TRBV12-4	TRBJ1-2	CASSFGRGGYTF
TRBV11-2	TRBJ2-3	CASSSLVGIGTDTQYF
TRBV6-5	TRBJ2-3	CASSYEGLATDTQYF
TRBV7-9	TRBJ1-2	CASSLGDRRYGYTF
TRBV5-1	TRBJ2-5	CASRMGQGETQYF
TRBV6-4	TRBJ2-2	CASKLAGASAGELFF
TRBV28	TRBJ1-2	CASSFGTGQRARYTF
TRBV7-2	TRBJ1-5	CASSTSGGNFNQPQHF
TRBV27	TRBJ1-2	CASSLPNLGQPSYGYTF
TRBV29-1	TRBJ1-1	CSVFPDSFTEAFF
TRBV9	TRBJ2-7	CASSSTIDRDEQYF
TRBV25-1	TRBJ1-1	CASSELNREDNTEAFF
TRBV5-5	TRBJ2-1	CASSLKGTGYNEQFF
TRBV27	TRBJ2-7	CASSFGQIYEQYF
TRBV2	TRBJ1-4	CASSPGATNEKLFF
TRBV25-1	TRBJ2-5	CASSVVGTGIQETQYF
TRBV5-1	TRBJ2-3	CASSPHGTEADTQYF
TRBV4-1	TRBJ1-2	CASSQDLRSYGYTF
TRBV30	TRBJ1-1	CAWTRGGWNTEAFF
TRBV27	TRBJ1-4	CASSLNRANEKLFF
TRBV19	TRBJ2-7	CASSIGQGTYEQYF
TRBV6-5	TRBJ1-4	CASREWGLGEKLFF
TRBV12-3/TRBV12-4	TRBJ2-7	CASGQDSSYEQYF
TRBV2	TRBJ1-2	CASIDRGKEANYGYTF
TRBV10-3	TRBJ2-7	CAISESGTSAYEQYF
TRBV5-1	TRBJ1-1	CASSLAGVLNTEAFF
TRBV9	TRBJ2-3	CASSPFGSGTDTQYF
TRBV7-9	TRBJ2-1	CASSGWREGYNEQFF
TRBV5-4	TRBJ2-2	CASSPGGDGNTGELFF